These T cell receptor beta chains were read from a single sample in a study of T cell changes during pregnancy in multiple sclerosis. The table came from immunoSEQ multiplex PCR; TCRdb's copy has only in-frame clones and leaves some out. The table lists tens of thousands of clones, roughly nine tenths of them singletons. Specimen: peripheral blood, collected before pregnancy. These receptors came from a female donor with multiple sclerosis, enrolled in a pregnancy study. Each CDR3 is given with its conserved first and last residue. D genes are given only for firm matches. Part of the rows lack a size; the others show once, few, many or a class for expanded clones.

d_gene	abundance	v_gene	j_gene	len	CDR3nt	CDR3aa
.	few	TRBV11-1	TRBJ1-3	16	TGTGCCAGCAGCTACATACGACAGGCACCTGGAAACACCATATATTTT	CASSYIRQAPGNTIYF
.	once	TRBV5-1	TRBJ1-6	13	TGCGCCAGCGGCATGGGGGGGGGTTCACCCCTCCACTTT	CASGMGGGSPLHF
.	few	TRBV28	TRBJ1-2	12	TGTGCCAGCAGTTTACCAGGGTCGATCTACACCTTC	CASSLPGSIYTF
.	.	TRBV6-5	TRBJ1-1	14	TGTGCCAGCAGTTACGGTGTCGGGGGGACTGAAGCTTTCTTT	CASSYGVGGTEAFF
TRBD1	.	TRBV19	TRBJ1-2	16	TGTGCCAGTAGTCCCCTGCCGGGACAGGGCCTTTATGGCTACACCTTC	CASSPLPGQGLYGYTF
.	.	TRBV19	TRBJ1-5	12	TGTGCTGGGGGGGACTTCGGTCAGCCCCAGCATTTT	CAGGDFGQPQHF
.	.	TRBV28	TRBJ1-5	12	TGTGCCAGCAGTTCGGCTGAGGGGCCCCAGCATTTT	CASSSAEGPQHF
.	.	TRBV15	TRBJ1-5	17	TGTGCCACCGGTCGGGGTGGTGGGACTTATAGCAATCAGCCCCAGCATTTT	CATGRGGGTYSNQPQHF
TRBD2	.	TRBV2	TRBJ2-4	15	TGTGCCAGCAGTGATCCGGGACTACCCAAAAACATTCAGTACTTC	CASSDPGLPKNIQYF
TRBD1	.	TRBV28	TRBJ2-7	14	TGTGCCAGCAGTCCCCGGACAGGGAAGAGGGAGCAGTACTTC	CASSPRTGKREQYF
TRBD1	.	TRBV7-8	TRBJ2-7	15	TGTGCCAGCAGCCCCGGGACAGGCGGATCCTACGAGCAGTACTTC	CASSPGTGGSYEQYF
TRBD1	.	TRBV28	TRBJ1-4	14	TGTGCCAGCAGTTTGACAGGGACTAATGAAAAACTGTTTTTT	CASSLTGTNEKLFF
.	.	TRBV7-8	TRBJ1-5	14	TGTGCCAGCAGCCCCGACCGGGGCAATCAGCCCCAGCATTTT	CASSPDRGNQPQHF
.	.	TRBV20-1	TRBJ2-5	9	TGCAGTGTCACGGGGACCCAGTACTTC	CSVTGTQYF
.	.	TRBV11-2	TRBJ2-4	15	TGTGCCATCCGGGGAGACCAATTAGCCAAAAACATTCAGTACTTC	CAIRGDQLAKNIQYF
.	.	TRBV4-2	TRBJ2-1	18	TGTGCCAGCAGCCAAGAACCAATCCAAGCGACTCGCTACAATGAGCAGTTCTTC	CASSQEPIQATRYNEQFF
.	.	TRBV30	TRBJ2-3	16	TGTGCCTGGAGGCCTTCGGGGGGTAGGGGGGCAGATACGCAGTATTTT	CAWRPSGGRGADTQYF
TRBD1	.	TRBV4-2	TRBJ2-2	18	TGTGCCAGCAGCCAAGATCCCCCCGGACAGGGGGGGGCCGGGGAGCTGTTTTTT	CASSQDPPGQGGAGELFF
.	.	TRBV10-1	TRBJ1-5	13	TGCGCCACGCTACCTCCCAACAATCAGCCCCAGCATTTT	CATLPPNNQPQHF
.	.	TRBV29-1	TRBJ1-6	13	TGCAGCGTTGAAGGGACTCCTGGATCACCCCTCCACTTT	CSVEGTPGSPLHF
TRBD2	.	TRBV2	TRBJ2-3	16	TGTGCCAGCAGCCCATCTCTAGCGGAAGCACGAGATACGCAGTATTTT	CASSPSLAEARDTQYF
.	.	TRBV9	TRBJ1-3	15	TGTGCCAGCAGCGTAGGGCTGGCCTCTGGAAACACCATATATTTT	CASSVGLASGNTIYF
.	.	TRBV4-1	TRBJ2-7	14	TGCGCCAGCAGCCAAGAACAGGGCCCCTACGAGCAGTACTTC	CASSQEQGPYEQYF
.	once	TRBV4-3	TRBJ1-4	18	TGCGCCAGCAGCCAAGATCCGGCATGGGCCTCCTATAATGAAAAACTGTTTTTT	CASSQDPAWASYNEKLFF
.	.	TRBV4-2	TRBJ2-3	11	TGTGCCAGCAGCCAAGCGGATACGCAGTATTTT	CASSQADTQYF